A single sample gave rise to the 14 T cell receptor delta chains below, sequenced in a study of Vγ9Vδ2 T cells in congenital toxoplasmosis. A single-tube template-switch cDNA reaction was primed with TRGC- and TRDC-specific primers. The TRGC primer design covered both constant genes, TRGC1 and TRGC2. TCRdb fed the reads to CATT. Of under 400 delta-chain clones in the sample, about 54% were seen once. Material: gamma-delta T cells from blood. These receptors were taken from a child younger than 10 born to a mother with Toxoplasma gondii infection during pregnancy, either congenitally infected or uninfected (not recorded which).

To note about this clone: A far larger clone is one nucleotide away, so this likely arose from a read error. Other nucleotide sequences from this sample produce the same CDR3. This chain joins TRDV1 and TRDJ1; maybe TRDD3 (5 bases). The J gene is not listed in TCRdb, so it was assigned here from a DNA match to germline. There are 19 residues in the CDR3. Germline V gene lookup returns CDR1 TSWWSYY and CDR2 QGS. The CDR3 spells CALGEQGLPNWTYTDKLIF. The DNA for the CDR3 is TGTGCTCTTGGAGAACAGGGGCTACCGAACTGGACCTACACCGATAAACTCATCTTT.

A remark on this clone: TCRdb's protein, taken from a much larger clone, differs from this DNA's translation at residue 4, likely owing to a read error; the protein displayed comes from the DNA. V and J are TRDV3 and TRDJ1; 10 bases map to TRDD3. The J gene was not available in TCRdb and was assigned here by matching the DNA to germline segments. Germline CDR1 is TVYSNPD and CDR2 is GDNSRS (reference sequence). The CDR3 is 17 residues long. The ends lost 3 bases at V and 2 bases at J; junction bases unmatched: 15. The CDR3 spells CAFQHLTGDTRTDKLIF. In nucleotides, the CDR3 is TGTGCCTTCCAACACCTTACGGGGGATACGCGTACCGATAAACTCATCTTT. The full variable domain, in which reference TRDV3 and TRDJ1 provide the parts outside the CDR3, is CDKVTQSSPDQTVASGSEVVLLCTYDTVYSNPDLFWYRIRPDYSFQFVFYGDNSRSEGADFTQGRFSVKHILTQKAFHLVISPVRTEDSATYYCAFQHLTGDTRTDKLIFGKGTRVTVEP.

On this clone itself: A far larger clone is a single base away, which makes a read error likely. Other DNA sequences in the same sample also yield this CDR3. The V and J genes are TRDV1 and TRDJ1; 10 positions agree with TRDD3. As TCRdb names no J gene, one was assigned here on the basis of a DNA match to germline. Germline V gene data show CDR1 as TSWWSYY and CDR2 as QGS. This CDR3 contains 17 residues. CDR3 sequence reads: CALGEPGWGILTDKLIF. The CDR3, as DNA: TGTGCTCTTGGAGAACCGGGGTGGGGGATACTAACCGATAAACTCATCTTT.

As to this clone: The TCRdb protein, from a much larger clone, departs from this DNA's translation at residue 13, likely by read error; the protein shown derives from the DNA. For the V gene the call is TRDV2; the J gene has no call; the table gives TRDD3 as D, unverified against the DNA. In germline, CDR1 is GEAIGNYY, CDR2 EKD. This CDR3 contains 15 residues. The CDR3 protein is CACDILGDLTAQRFF. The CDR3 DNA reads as TGTGCCTGTGACATACTGGGGGATTTGACAGCACAACGCTTCTTT.

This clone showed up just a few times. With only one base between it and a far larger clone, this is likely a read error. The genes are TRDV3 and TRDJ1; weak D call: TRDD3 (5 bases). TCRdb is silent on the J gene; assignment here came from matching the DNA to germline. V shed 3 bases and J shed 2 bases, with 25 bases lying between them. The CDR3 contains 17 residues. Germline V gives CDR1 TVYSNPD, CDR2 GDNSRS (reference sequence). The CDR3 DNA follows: TGTGCCTTCCACCACCTTACGGGGGGTACGCGTACCGATAAACTCATCTTT. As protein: CAFHHLTGGTRTDKLIF.

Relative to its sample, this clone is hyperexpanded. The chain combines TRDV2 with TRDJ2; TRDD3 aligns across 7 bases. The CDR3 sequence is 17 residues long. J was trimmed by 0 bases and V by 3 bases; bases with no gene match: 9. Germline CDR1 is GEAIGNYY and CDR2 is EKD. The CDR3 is CACDGVLGTSLTAQLFF. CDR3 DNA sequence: TGTGCCTGTGACGGGGTACTGGGGACCTCTTTGACAGCACAACTCTTCTTT.

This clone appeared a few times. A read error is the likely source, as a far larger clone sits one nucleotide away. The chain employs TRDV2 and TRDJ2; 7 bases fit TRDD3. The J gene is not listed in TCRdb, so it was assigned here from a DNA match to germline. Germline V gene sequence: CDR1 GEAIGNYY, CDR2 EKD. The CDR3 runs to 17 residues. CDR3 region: CARDGVLGTSLTAQLFF. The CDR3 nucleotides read TGTGCCCGTGACGGGGTACTGGGGACCTCTTTGACAGCACAACTCTTCTTT.

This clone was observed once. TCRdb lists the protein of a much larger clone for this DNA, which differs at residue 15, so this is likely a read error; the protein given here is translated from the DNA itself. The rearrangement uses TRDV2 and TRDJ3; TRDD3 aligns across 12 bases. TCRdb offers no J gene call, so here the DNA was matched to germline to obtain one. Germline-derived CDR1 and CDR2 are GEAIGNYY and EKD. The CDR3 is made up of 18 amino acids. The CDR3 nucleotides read TGTGCCTGTGACAAAATACTGGGGGATACCTGGGACACCCGAAAGATGTTTTTC. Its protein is CACDKILGDTWDTRKMFF.

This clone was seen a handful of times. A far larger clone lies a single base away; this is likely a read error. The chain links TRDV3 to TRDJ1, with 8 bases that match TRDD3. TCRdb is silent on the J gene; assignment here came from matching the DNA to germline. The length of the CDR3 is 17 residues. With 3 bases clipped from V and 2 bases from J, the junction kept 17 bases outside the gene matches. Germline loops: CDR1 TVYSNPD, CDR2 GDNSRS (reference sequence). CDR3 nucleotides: TGTGCCTTCCACCACCTTACGGGGGATATGCGTACCGATAAACTCATCTTT. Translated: CAFHHLTGDMRTDKLIF.

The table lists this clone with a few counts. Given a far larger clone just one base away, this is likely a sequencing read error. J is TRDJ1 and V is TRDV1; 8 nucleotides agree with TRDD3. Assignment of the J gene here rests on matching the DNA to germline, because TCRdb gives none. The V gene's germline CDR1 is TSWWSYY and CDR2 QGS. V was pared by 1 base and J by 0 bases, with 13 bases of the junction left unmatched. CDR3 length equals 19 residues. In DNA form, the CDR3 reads TGTGCTCTTGGGGAACAGGGGATACCGAACTGGACCTACACCGATAAACTCATCTTT. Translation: CALGEQGIPNWTYTDKLIF.

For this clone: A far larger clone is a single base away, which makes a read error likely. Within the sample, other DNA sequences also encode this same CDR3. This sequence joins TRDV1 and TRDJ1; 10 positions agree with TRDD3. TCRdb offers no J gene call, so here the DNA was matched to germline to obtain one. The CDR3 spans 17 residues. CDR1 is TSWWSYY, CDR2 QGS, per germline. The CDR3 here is CALGEPGWGILTDKLIF. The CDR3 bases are TGTGCTCTGGGGGAACCGGGGTGGGGGATACTAACCGATAAACTCATCTTT.

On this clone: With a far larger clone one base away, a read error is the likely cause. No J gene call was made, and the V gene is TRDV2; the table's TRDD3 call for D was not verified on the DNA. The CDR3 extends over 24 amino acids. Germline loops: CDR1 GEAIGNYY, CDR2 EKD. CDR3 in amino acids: CACDTVEVMVGDPYSSWDTRQVFF. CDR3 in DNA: TGTGCCTGTGACACCGTGGAGGTGATGGTGGGGGATCCTTATAGCTCCTGGGACACCCGACAGGTGTTTTTC.

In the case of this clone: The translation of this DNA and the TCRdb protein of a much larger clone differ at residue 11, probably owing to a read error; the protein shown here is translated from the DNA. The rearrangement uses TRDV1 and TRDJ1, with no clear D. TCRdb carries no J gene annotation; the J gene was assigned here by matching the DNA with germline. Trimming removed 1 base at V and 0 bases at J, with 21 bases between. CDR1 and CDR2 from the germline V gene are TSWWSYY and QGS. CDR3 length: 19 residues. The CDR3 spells CALGEQGLPNRTYTDKLIF. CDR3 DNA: TGTGCTCTTGGGGAACAGGGGCTACCGAACCGGACCTACACCGATAAACTCATCTTT.

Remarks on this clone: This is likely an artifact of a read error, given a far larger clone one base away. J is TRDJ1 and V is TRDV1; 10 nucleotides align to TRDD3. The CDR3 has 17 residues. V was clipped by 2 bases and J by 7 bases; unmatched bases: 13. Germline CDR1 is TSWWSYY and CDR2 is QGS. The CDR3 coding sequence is TGTGCTCTTGGGGAAAGCTCCAGTACTGGGGGATTGATTAAACTCATCTTT. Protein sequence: CALGESSSTGGLIKLIF.